This TCR beta chain emerged from a study of vaccination effects on CD4 cells after COVID-19. As for the study in general: Sampling of a couple of convalescent patients took place 16 days and one week prior to vaccination.

This clone was picked up one time. No antigen is known for it. The CDR3 length is 15 residues. V was clipped by 5 bases and J by 0 bases; unmatched bases: 5. Germline V gives CDR1 SGHRS, CDR2 YFSETQ. Measured with immunoSEQ multiplex PCR; TCRdb has only the in-frame clones, and not every one. Of 50,000 to 70,000 clones listed, approximately 72% are singletons. Following culture for approximately 11 days, CD4+ T cells were isolated. This material consisted of CD4+ T cells from PBMCs cultured without peptide, taken before COVID-19 vaccination. The chain recombines TRBV5-1 with TRBJ2-5; 9 nucleotides agree with TRBD2. The receptor was derived from a human donor who had a prior SARS-CoV-2 infection. CDR3 sequence: CASRQRGAHQETQYF. The CDR3 nucleotides read TGCGCCAGCAGGCAGCGGGGGGCCCACCAAGAGACCCAGTACTTC.